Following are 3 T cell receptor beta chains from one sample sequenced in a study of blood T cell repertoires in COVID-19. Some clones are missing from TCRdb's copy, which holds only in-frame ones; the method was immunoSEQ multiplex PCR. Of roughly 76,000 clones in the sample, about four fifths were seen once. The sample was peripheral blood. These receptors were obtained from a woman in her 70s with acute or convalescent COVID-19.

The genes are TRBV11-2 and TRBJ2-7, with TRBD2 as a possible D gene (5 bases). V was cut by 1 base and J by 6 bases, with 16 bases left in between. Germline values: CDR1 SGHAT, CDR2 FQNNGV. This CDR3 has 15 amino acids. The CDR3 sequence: CASSLVWAGGGEQYF. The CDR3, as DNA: TGTGCCAGCAGCTTAGTCTGGGCGGGTGGCGGCGAGCAGTACTTC.

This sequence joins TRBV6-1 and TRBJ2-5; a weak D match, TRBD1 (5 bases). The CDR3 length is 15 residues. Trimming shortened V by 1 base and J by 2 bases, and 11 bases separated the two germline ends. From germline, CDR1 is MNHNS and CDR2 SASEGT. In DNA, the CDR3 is TGTGCCAGCAGTGAAGTAAGACAGCCTCAAGAGACCCAGTACTTC. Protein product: CASSEVRQPQETQYF.

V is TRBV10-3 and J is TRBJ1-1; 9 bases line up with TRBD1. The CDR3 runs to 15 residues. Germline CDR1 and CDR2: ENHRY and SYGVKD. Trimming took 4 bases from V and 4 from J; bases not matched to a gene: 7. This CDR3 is CAISAPGQGFTEAFF. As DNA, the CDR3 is TGTGCCATCAGTGCACCGGGACAGGGTTTCACTGAAGCTTTCTTT.